Listed below are T cell receptor beta chains from one sample, sequenced in a study of blood T cell repertoires in COVID-19. Clones were read by immunoSEQ multiplex PCR, and TCRdb kept only the in-frame ones, dropping some. Here the sample spans under 400,000 clones, 80% to 90% being singletons. The sequenced material came from PBMCs or T cells enriched from blood (not recorded which). The receptors come from a woman between 35 and 50 years old with acute COVID-19. Each CDR3 is given with its conserved first and last residue. Each record gives: D gene, V gene, clone size, J gene, CDR3 protein, CDR3 DNA. A D gene is named only where the DNA matches it firmly. Size tells how often a clone was seen (once, few, many) or the class of an expanded clone, and some rows leave it out.

NA	TRBV2	once	TRBJ2-7	CASSVRDYEQYF	TGTGCCAGCAGTGTCAGGGACTACGAGCAGTACTTC
TRBD1	TRBV4-2	NA	TRBJ1-2	CASSQGQSPYGYTF	TGTGCCAGCAGCCAGGGACAGTCCCCTTATGGCTACACCTTC
TRBD2	TRBV6-4	few	TRBJ2-1	CASSDSGTSGSNEQFF	TGTGCCAGCAGTGACTCCGGGACTAGCGGGAGCAATGAGCAGTTCTTC
NA	TRBV28	NA	TRBJ2-6	CATVGSGSGANVLTF	TGTGCCACCGTCGGATCGGGATCTGGGGCCAACGTCCTGACTTTC
NA	TRBV7-2	NA	TRBJ1-3	CASSPDRGNSGNTIYF	TGTGCCAGCAGCCCTGATCGGGGGAACTCTGGAAACACCATATATTTT
TRBD2	TRBV28	NA	TRBJ2-5	CASSLMAGGRGETQYF	TGTGCCAGCAGTTTGATGGCGGGAGGGAGAGGAGAGACCCAGTACTTC
TRBD1	TRBV5-1	NA	TRBJ1-2	CASSTDDRGPDYGYTF	TGCGCCAGCAGCACGGACGACAGGGGACCAGACTATGGCTACACCTTC
NA	TRBV19	NA	TRBJ1-5	CASRGSYSNQPQHF	TGTGCCAGCCGAGGAAGTTATAGCAATCAGCCCCAGCATTTT
NA	TRBV5-1	NA	TRBJ1-1	CASSLGIGDLGGTEAFF	TGCGCCAGCAGCTTGGGAATTGGGGACCTCGGGGGGACTGAAGCTTTCTTT
NA	TRBV12-3/TRBV12-4	NA	TRBJ1-5	CASSLGQNQPQHF	TGTGCCAGCAGTTTAGGACAGAATCAGCCCCAGCATTTT
NA	TRBV7-8	NA	TRBJ2-4	CASSLARVRGFRPKNIQYF	TGTGCCAGCAGCTTAGCGCGGGTACGGGGGTTTAGGCCCAAAAACATTCAGTACTTC
NA	TRBV7-2	NA	TRBJ2-5	CASSLVVAGYGGGTQYF	TGTGCCAGCAGCTTAGTGGTTGCGGGATATGGGGGTGGGACCCAGTACTTC
TRBD1	TRBV10-3	NA	TRBJ1-1	CAIRGQGANTEAFF	TGTGCCATCAGAGGACAGGGGGCGAACACTGAAGCTTTCTTT
NA	TRBV20-1	NA	TRBJ1-2	CSASGFGRGANYGYTF	TGCAGTGCTAGTGGGTTCGGAAGGGGTGCTAACTATGGCTACACCTTC
NA	TRBV6-5	once	TRBJ2-3	CASVEYPDTQYF	TGTGCCAGTGTGGAGTACCCAGATACGCAGTATTTT
NA	TRBV29-1	few	TRBJ1-1	CSVPGYTEAFF	TGCAGCGTCCCAGGGTACACTGAAGCTTTCTTT
NA	TRBV6-1	NA	TRBJ1-5	CASSDRTYNQPQHF	TGTGCCAGCAGTGACCGCACATACAATCAGCCCCAGCATTTT
NA	TRBV29-1	NA	TRBJ2-7	CSVVGGSSYEQYF	TGCAGCGTCGTAGGCGGAAGCTCCTACGAGCAGTACTTC
TRBD2	TRBV5-6	NA	TRBJ2-1	CASSTRAGLLYNEQFF	TGTGCCAGCAGCACCCGAGCGGGGCTTCTCTACAATGAGCAGTTCTTC
TRBD1	TRBV5-1	few	TRBJ1-6	CASSLVTGSGSPLHF	TGCGCCAGCAGCTTGGTGACAGGGTCGGGCTCACCCCTCCACTTT
NA	TRBV5-4	NA	TRBJ2-1	CASSLGKVGGNEQFF	TGTGCCAGCAGCTTAGGGAAGGTGGGGGGCAATGAGCAGTTCTTC
NA	TRBV11-2	NA	TRBJ1-2	CASSSGINYGYTF	TGTGCCAGCAGCTCCGGGATTAACTATGGCTACACCTTC
NA	TRBV28	NA	TRBJ2-7	CASSPQGPSRYEQYF	TGTGCCAGCAGTCCCCAGGGGCCAAGTCGATACGAGCAGTACTTC
NA	TRBV6-6	NA	TRBJ2-2	CASSPLPGSHGELFF	TGTGCCAGCAGTCCACTCCCGGGTTCCCACGGGGAGCTGTTTTTT
TRBD2	TRBV27	NA	TRBJ2-7	CASSFRTSGVTYEQYF	TGTGCCAGCAGTTTCCGGACTAGCGGAGTTACCTACGAGCAGTACTTC
NA	TRBV7-2	NA	TRBJ1-2	CASSLDPQFYGYTF	TGTGCCAGCAGCTTAGATCCTCAGTTCTATGGCTACACCTTC
NA	TRBV5-1	NA	TRBJ1-4	CASSFVGAGEKLFF	TGCGCCAGCAGCTTTGTTGGCGCAGGTGAAAAACTGTTTTTT
NA	TRBV25-1	NA	TRBJ2-7	CASSAYYEQYF	TGTGCCAGCAGTGCGTACTACGAGCAGTACTTC
NA	TRBV3-1/TRBV3-2	NA	TRBJ1-4	CASSQAGVQGNEKLFF	TGTGCCAGCAGCCAAGCGGGCGTGCAGGGTAATGAAAAACTGTTTTTT
NA	TRBV29-1	NA	TRBJ2-2	CSVAEQRTGELFF	TGCAGCGTTGCGGAGCAAAGGACCGGGGAGCTGTTTTTT
NA	TRBV3-1/TRBV3-2	NA	TRBJ1-6	CASRQGTFSPLHF	TGTGCCAGCAGACAGGGTACTTTCTCCCCCCTCCACTTT
NA	TRBV10-3	few	TRBJ1-1	CVTRWDTEAFF	TGTGTCACGAGGTGGGACACTGAAGCTTTCTTT
NA	TRBV20-1	NA	TRBJ1-1	CSARMNTEAFF	TGCAGTGCTCGTATGAACACTGAAGCTTTCTTT
TRBD2	TRBV7-3	once	TRBJ2-5	CASSFAASGGPNQETQYF	TGTGCCAGCAGCTTTGCGGCTAGCGGGGGACCGAACCAAGAGACCCAGTACTTC
NA	TRBV5-1	once	TRBJ2-3	CASSLRESTDTQYF	TGCGCCAGCAGCTTACGGGAGAGCACAGATACGCAGTATTTT
TRBD1	TRBV7-2	NA	TRBJ1-1	CASSFSEGARTEAFF	TGTGCCAGCAGCTTCTCTGAGGGGGCGCGAACTGAAGCTTTCTTT
NA	TRBV6-5	NA	TRBJ1-5	CASRGQLNQPQHF	TGTGCCAGCCGAGGGCAGCTCAATCAGCCCCAGCATTTT
NA	TRBV29-1	NA	TRBJ2-2	CSIIRDHYTGELFF	TGCAGCATTATCCGGGATCATTACACCGGGGAGCTGTTTTTT
TRBD1	TRBV7-2	NA	TRBJ1-2	CASSLVTGDFYGYTF	TGTGCCAGCAGCTTAGTTACAGGGGATTTCTATGGCTACACCTTC